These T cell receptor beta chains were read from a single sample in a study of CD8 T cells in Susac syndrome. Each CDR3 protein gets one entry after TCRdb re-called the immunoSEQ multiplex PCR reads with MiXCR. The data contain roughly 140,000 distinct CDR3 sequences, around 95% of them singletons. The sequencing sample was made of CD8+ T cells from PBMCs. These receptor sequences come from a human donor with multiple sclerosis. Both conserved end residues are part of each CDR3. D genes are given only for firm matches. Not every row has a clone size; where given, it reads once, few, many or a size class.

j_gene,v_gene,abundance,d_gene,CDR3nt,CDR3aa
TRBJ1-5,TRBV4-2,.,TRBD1,TGTGCCAGCAGCGAGCGACAGGGACCTCAGCCCCAGCATTTT,CASSERQGPQPQHF
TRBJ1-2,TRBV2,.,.,TGTGCCAGCAGTGACTTCGAACAGGGTGGCGGTGGCTACACCTTC,CASSDFEQGGGGYTF
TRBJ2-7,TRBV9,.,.,TGTGCCAGCAGCGTAGAAGGGGCAGGGGCGTCCTACGAGCAGTACTTC,CASSVEGAGASYEQYF
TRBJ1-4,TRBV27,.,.,TGTGCCAGCAGTGACCAGGGGAAGGCTAATGAAAAACTGTTTTTT,CASSDQGKANEKLFF
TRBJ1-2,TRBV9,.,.,TGTGCCAGCAGCGAGCTACAGGAGGACCCGCCTGGCTACACCTTC,CASSELQEDPPGYTF
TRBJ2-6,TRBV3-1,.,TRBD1,TGTGCCAGCATGACAGGGGACCGCTCTGGGGCCAACGTCCTGACTTTC,CASMTGDRSGANVLTF
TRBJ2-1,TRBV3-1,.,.,TGTGCCAGCAGCCAGGCTGTCTGGGGGGAAGGCAATGAGCAGTTCTTC,CASSQAVWGEGNEQFF
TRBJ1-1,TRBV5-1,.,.,TGCGCCAGCAGCTTAATTGAGGGAGGGAAAGACACTGAAGCTTTCTTT,CASSLIEGGKDTEAFF
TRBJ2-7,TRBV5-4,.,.,TGTGCCAGCAGCTTGGTAGGCCGGGTCTCCTACGAGCAGTACTTC,CASSLVGRVSYEQYF
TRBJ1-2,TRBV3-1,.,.,TGTGCCAGCAGCCAAGACCCGGACACCGACTATGGCTACACCTTC,CASSQDPDTDYGYTF
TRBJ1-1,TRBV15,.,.,TGTGCCACCGGGGAGGGGTTACACACTGAAGCTTTCTTT,CATGEGLHTEAFF
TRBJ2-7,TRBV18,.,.,TGTGCCAGCTCACCACCACAGGAGTACGAGCAGTACTTC,CASSPPQEYEQYF
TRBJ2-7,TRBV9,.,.,TGTGCCAGCAGCGTAGACTGGGGGGAGTACGAGCAGTACTTC,CASSVDWGEYEQYF
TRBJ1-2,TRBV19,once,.,TGTGCCAGTAGTAGTACTAGTGCTTCTGGCTACACCTTC,CASSSTSASGYTF
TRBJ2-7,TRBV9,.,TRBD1,TGTGCCAGCAGCTTTGGGACAGGGGACAACTCCTACGAGCAGTACTTC,CASSFGTGDNSYEQYF
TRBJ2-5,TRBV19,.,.,TGTGCCAGTAGTATTGGAGCGGTGGAGACCCAGTACTTC,CASSIGAVETQYF
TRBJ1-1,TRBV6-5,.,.,TGTGCCAGCAGTTACGCCGGGACGGTGAACACTGAAGCTTTCTTT,CASSYAGTVNTEAFF
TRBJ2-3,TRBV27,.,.,TGTGCCAGCAGACCGGGGCAGGGTCGCACAGATACGCAGTATTTT,CASRPGQGRTDTQYF
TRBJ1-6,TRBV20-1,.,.,TGCAGTGCTAGAGAAATGGATTCACCCCTCCACTTT,CSAREMDSPLHF
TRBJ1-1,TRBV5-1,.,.,TGCGCCAGCAGCACGGACATCCTCATGAACACTGAAGCTTTCTTT,CASSTDILMNTEAFF
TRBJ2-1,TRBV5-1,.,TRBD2,TGCGCCAGCAGCCCCTGGACTAGCGGGGAATCCTACAATGAGCAGTTCTTC,CASSPWTSGESYNEQFF
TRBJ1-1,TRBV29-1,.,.,TGCAGCGTTGCCCGGGCTGGCACTGAAGCTTTCTTT,CSVARAGTEAFF
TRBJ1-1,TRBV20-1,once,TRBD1,TGCAGTGCTAGCTTTGGGACAGAGGCTTTCTTT,CSASFGTEAFF
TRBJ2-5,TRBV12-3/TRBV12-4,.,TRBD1,TGTGCCAGCAGTTCAGACAGGGAAGAGACCCAGTACTTC,CASSSDREETQYF
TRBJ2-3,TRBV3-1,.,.,TGTGCCAGCAGCCAAGAAGGGACGGCAGATACGCAGTATTTT,CASSQEGTADTQYF
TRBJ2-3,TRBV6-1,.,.,TGTGCCAGCAGTGAAGCAGCAGGGTTCATCCGAGATACGCAGTATTTT,CASSEAAGFIRDTQYF
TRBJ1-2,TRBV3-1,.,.,TGTGCCAGCAGTTGGGGCCCCCTTGAGTCGAACTATGGCTACACCTTC,CASSWGPLESNYGYTF
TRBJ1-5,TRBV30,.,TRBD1,TGTGCCTGGAGTGTTGGACAGGGTCATCAGCCCCAGCATTTT,CAWSVGQGHQPQHF
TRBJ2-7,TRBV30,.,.,TGTGCCTGGAGTGGTGGACGGGGGCTCTACGAGCAGTACTTC,CAWSGGRGLYEQYF